The 27 T cell receptor beta chains below were found in one sample sequenced in a study of cytomegalovirus exposure and HLA in healthy donors. PCR was performed using 60 Vbeta and 13 Jbeta primers. Here immunoSEQ multiplex PCR was the method, and the copy in TCRdb shows in-frame clones only, minus some. The profile covers some 120,000 clones, with approximately 85% appearing a single time and over 6.5% taken by the ten largest. Sequencing was performed on PBMCs. The receptors derive from a woman in her 30s in good health and CMV-seropositive.

The gene calls are TRBV28 and TRBJ2-1; TRBD2 is a possible D gene (7 bases). The length of the CDR3 is 14 residues. The germline V and J ends were trimmed by 7 bases and 3 bases, with 13 bases remaining between them. Germline V gene data show CDR1 as MDHEN and CDR2 as SYDVKM. The CDR3 DNA reads TGTGCCAGCACCCTAGGGGGGGGCTACAATGAGCAGTTCTTC. Translating it yields CASTLGGGYNEQFF.

This chain connects TRBV29-1 to TRBJ1-2; D unresolved. The V gene lost 7 bases and the J gene lost 4 bases, with 16 bases spanning the gap. The CDR3 is made up of 13 amino acids. Per germline, CDR1 SQVTM and CDR2 ANQGSEA. The CDR3 spells CSAPRGGGYGYTF. The CDR3 nucleotides are TGCAGCGCTCCCCGGGGAGGCGGCTATGGCTACACCTTC.

This clone was counted a single time. The gene calls are TRBV5-1 and TRBJ2-7; D gene unclear. V shed 3 bases and J shed 7 bases, with 8 bases lying between them. Germline V CDR1 and CDR2: SGHRS, YFSETQ. The CDR3 is made up of 11 amino acids. Here the CDR3 DNA reads TGCGCCAGCAGCTCGGCTAGGGAGCAGTACTTC. This encodes CASSSAREQYF.

In this sample, this clone turned up once. The chain recombines TRBV6-1 with TRBJ1-1, with D unclear. Germline V gives CDR1 MNHNS, CDR2 SASEGT. Trimming cost V 7 bases and J 0 bases, with 12 bases left between them. This CDR3 spans 14 amino acids. The CDR3 region is CASNSGILNTEAFF. CDR3 nucleotides: TGTGCCAGCAACTCCGGGATTTTGAACACTGAAGCTTTCTTT.

The chain carries TRBV28 and TRBJ2-5, with 8 nucleotides matching TRBD2. CDR3 length: 13 amino acids. Trimming at V came to 9 bases and at J to 4 bases, leaving 7 bases not matched to a gene. The germline V gene has CDR1 MDHEN and CDR2 SYDVKM. CDR3 DNA sequence: TGTGCCAGTGCGGGAGGAGGGGGAGAGACCCAGTACTTC. Protein sequence: CASAGGGGETQYF. Full variable domain (missing parts from reference TRBV28 and TRBJ2-5): DVKVTQSSRYLVKRTGEKVFLECVQDMDHENMFWYRQDPGLGLRLIYFSYDVKMKEKGDIPEGYSVSREKKERFSLILESASTNQTSMYLCASAGGGGETQYFGPGTRLLVL.

The J gene is TRBJ1-4, the V gene TRBV27, with 10 bases aligning to TRBD1. V lost 5 bases to trimming and J lost 1 base; unmatched junction nucleotides: 10. Germline V gives CDR1 MNHEY, CDR2 SMNVEV (reference sequence). The CDR3 is 18 amino acids. CDR3 in amino acids: CASSPWTGGSGTNEKLFF. The CDR3 coding sequence is TGTGCCAGCAGTCCGTGGACAGGGGGGAGTGGAACTAATGAAAAACTGTTTTTT.

The rearrangement uses TRBV5-1 and TRBJ2-2; D is possibly TRBD1 (5 bases). V was trimmed by 2 bases and J by 1 base, leaving 6 bases between them. Looked up from germline, CDR1 is SGHRS and CDR2 is YFSETQ. The CDR3 is 14 residues long. The CDR3: CASSFQGNTGELFF. CDR3 sequence (DNA): TGCGCCAGCAGCTTCCAGGGGAACACCGGGGAGCTGTTTTTT.

The chain uses TRBV7-9 and TRBJ2-6, with D maybe TRBD1 (5 bases). V lost 5 bases, J lost 1 base, and 9 bases lay in between. Looked up from germline, CDR1 is SEHNR and CDR2 is FQNEAQ (reference sequence). CDR3 size: 15 residues. CDR3 nucleotides: TGTGCCAGCAGCATTAGGACATCTGGGGCCAACGTCCTGACTTTC. It is translated as CASSIRTSGANVLTF.

The rearrangement uses TRBV9 and TRBJ1-5; no reliable D call. The CDR3 extends over 14 amino acids. V lost 7 bases, J lost 0 bases, and 11 bases lay in between. Germline CDR1 and CDR2: SGDLS and YYNGEE. CDR3 amino acids: CASSLGSSNQPQHF. The CDR3 DNA is TGTGCCAGCTCTCTCGGTTCTAGCAATCAGCCCCAGCATTTT.

In its sample, this clone was seen a few times. The gene calls are TRBV28 and TRBJ2-7, with 9 bases that match TRBD1. The junction had 3 bases not matched to a gene; V was cut back by 4 bases and J by 2 bases. The CDR3 covers 14 residues. CDR1 and CDR2 from the germline V gene are MDHEN and SYDVKM. CDR3 DNA: TGTGCCAGCAGTTACGGGACAGGGACCTACGAGCAGTACTTC. It is translated as CASSYGTGTYEQYF.

This chain connects TRBV9 to TRBJ2-7; 7 bases fit TRBD1. This CDR3 is built from 14 residues. In germline, CDR1 is SGDLS, CDR2 YYNGEE. Trimming cost V 3 bases and J 6 bases; bases outside gene matches: 9. The CDR3 sequence is CASSARQGWAEQYF. CDR3 in DNA: TGTGCCAGCAGCGCCCGACAGGGATGGGCCGAGCAGTACTTC.

This chain connects TRBV28 to TRBJ2-1, with 7 bases identical to TRBD2. The CDR3 is 13 residues long. The ends lost 4 bases at V and 10 bases at J; junction bases unmatched: 7. Germline V CDR1 and CDR2: MDHEN, SYDVKM. The CDR3 bases are TGTGCCAGCAGTTCCGGGACTAAAATGGAGCAGTTCTTC. Translating gives CASSSGTKMEQFF.

V and J are TRBV5-4 and TRBJ1-1; 10 nucleotides align to TRBD1. The length of the CDR3 is 14 residues. Germline CDR1 and CDR2: SGHNT and YYREEE (reference sequence). V lost 4 bases to trimming and J lost 9 bases; unmatched junction nucleotides: 9. CDR3 nucleotide sequence: TGTGCCAGCAGCCCCGGGACAGGGGAGGGAAAAGCTTTCTTT. This translates into CASSPGTGEGKAFF.

The chain has TRBV7-9 and TRBJ1-4; 9 bases are a match to TRBD1. J lost 5 bases, V lost 4 bases, and 17 bases had no gene match. The CDR3 has 19 residues. The germline V gene encodes CDR1 SEHNR and CDR2 FQNEAQ (reference sequence). The CDR3 nucleotides are TGTGCCAGCAGCTCACCGGGACAGGGCCCAGCCTACTACAATGAAAAACTGTTTTTT. Protein product: CASSSPGQGPAYYNEKLFF.

The V call is TRBV2, the J call TRBJ2-1; 10 bases map to TRBD1. Germline values: CDR1 SNHLY, CDR2 FYNNEI. The J segment lost 8 bases and the V segment lost 7 bases, leaving 5 bases of the junction unmatched. The CDR3 runs 13 residues. DNA of the CDR3: TGTGCCAGCAAGGGACAGGGGATTCATGAGCAGTTCTTC. Its translation is CASKGQGIHEQFF.

The V gene is TRBV6-5, the J gene TRBJ2-1; 11 bases map to TRBD2. Germline trimming cut 4 bases from V and 4 bases from J; bases unmatched to any gene: 3. The germline CDR1 and CDR2 sequences are MNHEY and SVGAGI. The CDR3 has 15 amino acids. The CDR3 nucleotides are TGTGCCAGCAGTTTCGTAGCGGGGGGGTACAATGAGCAGTTCTTC. Residues: CASSFVAGGYNEQFF.

About this clone itself: The sample contains more than one DNA sequence encoding this CDR3. This sequence joins TRBV11-1 and TRBJ2-7; a possible D gene is TRBD1 (5 bases). CDR1 is SGHAT and CDR2 is FQDESV in the germline V gene (reference sequence). CDR3 size: 14 residues. V was cut by 2 bases and J by 3 bases, with 11 bases left in between. CDR3 DNA: TGTGCCAGCAGCTTAAGGGGCAACCACTACGAGCAGTACTTC. This encodes CASSLRGNHYEQYF.

The chain is built from TRBV5-1 and TRBJ2-1, with 12 bases identical to TRBD2. The CDR3 loop spans 16 amino acids. V was pared by 4 bases and J by 5 bases, with 7 bases of the junction left unmatched. CDR1 is SGHRS, CDR2 YFSETQ, per germline. CDR3 DNA sequence: TGCGCCAGCAGCGACCTCCTAGCGGGAGGGAACAATGAGCAGTTCTTC. It encodes CASSDLLAGGNNEQFF. Variable domain in full (rest from reference TRBV5-1 and TRBJ2-1): KAGVTQTPRYLIKTRGQQVTLSCSPISGHRSVSWYQQTPGQGLQFLFEYFSETQRNKGNFPGRFSGRQFSNSRSEMNVSTLELGDSALYLCASSDLLAGGNNEQFFGPGTRLTVL.

The gene calls are TRBV15 and TRBJ2-1; 12 nucleotides line up with TRBD2. The CDR3 covers 19 residues. Germline V lookup: CDR1 LNHNV, CDR2 YYDKDF (reference sequence). Trimming removed 4 bases from V and 4 bases from J; junction bases left unmatched: 14. Here the CDR3 reads CATSNDGTSGFGPYNEQFF. CDR3 nucleotides: TGTGCCACCAGCAATGACGGGACTAGCGGGTTTGGACCGTACAATGAGCAGTTCTTC.

The V gene is TRBV2, the J gene TRBJ2-7; 11 bases fit TRBD1. Trimming removed 6 bases from V and 2 bases from J; junction bases left unmatched: 6. The CDR3 is made up of 15 amino acids. CDR1 and CDR2 (germline): SNHLY, FYNNEI. CDR3 in amino acids: CASSPGTGGPYEQYF. The CDR3 DNA sequence: TGTGCCAGCAGCCCCGGGACAGGGGGTCCCTACGAGCAGTACTTC. Full variable domain (rest looked up from reference TRBV2 and TRBJ2-7): EPEVTQTPSHQVTQMGQEVILRCVPISNHLYFYWYRQILGQKVEFLVSFYNNEISEKSEIFDDQFSVERPDGSNFTLKIRSTKLEDSAMYFCASSPGTGGPYEQYFGPGTRLTVT.

The genes are TRBV9 and TRBJ2-3; possibly TRBD1 for D (5 bases). The CDR3 length is 15 residues. V was trimmed by 1 base and J by 1 base, leaving 10 bases between them. Germline V gene data show CDR1 as SGDLS and CDR2 as YYNGEE. CDR3 region: CASSVLQGGTDTQYF. CDR3 DNA sequence: TGTGCCAGCAGCGTATTGCAAGGGGGCACAGATACGCAGTATTTT.

The chain links TRBV28 to TRBJ1-5, with TRBD1 as a possible D gene (5 bases). V was pared by 4 bases and J by 0 bases, with 10 bases between. This CDR3 comprises 15 residues. Germline V gives CDR1 MDHEN, CDR2 SYDVKM. The CDR3 DNA is TGTGCCAGCAGTTGGGGCAGCCATAGCAATCAGCCCCAGCATTTT. Protein: CASSWGSHSNQPQHF.

The rearrangement uses TRBV5-1 and TRBJ2-3; TRBD1 aligns across 9 bases. The CDR3 runs to 15 residues. The junction had 8 bases not matched to a gene; V was cut back by 4 bases and J by 5 bases. Germline CDR1 SGHRS, CDR2 YFSETQ. CDR3 DNA: TGCGCCAGCAGCATTCGGGACAGGGCGGTAGATACGCAGTATTTT. It specifies CASSIRDRAVDTQYF.

The V call is TRBV28, the J call TRBJ2-3; no clear D. Germline V lookup: CDR1 MDHEN, CDR2 SYDVKM. The CDR3 totals 12 residues. Trimming left V 3 bases short and J 6 bases short, with 7 bases between. CDR3 loop: CASSLSWDTQYF. The DNA for the CDR3 is TGTGCCAGCAGTTTGAGCTGGGATACGCAGTATTTT.

This clone has more than one count but fewer than ten. The chain combines TRBV10-2 with TRBJ2-7, with TRBD1 matching 8 bases. This CDR3 has 13 residues. Germline V lookup: CDR1 WSHSY, CDR2 SAAADI. The V segment lost 4 bases and the J segment 5 bases; nucleotides outside the gene matches: 4. The CDR3: CASSGQGFDEQYF. The CDR3 DNA sequence: TGCGCCAGCAGTGGACAGGGGTTCGACGAGCAGTACTTC.

This clone has only a few counts. The gene calls are TRBV6-5 and TRBJ1-1, with a tentative D call TRBD1 (5 bases). CDR1 MNHEY and CDR2 SVGAGI come from the germline V gene. There are 14 residues in the CDR3. The V end was cut by 6 bases, the J end by 1 base, with 12 bases between. This CDR3 reads CASRGAGWNTEAFF. In DNA form, the CDR3 reads TGTGCCAGCAGAGGGGCAGGGTGGAACACTGAAGCTTTCTTT.

This chain connects TRBV5-1 to TRBJ2-5; 7 nucleotides match TRBD1. The trim removed 4 bases at V and 1 base at J, leaving 4 bases unmatched. Germline V lookup: CDR1 SGHRS, CDR2 YFSETQ. The CDR3 extends over 14 amino acids. CDR3 in amino acids: CASSPGQVQETQYF. CDR3 DNA sequence: TGCGCCAGCAGCCCCGGACAGGTCCAAGAGACCCAGTACTTC.